One and the same sample provided the 17 T cell receptor beta chains below, sequenced in a study of shared clonotypes between healthy human individuals. The table came from immunoSEQ multiplex PCR; TCRdb's copy has only in-frame clones and leaves some out. This sample has about 510,000 clones, with 79% found just once. The sample was PBMCs. These receptor sequences come from a woman aged 40 to 50 in good health. Some clones in this sample may be carry-over from other donors' samples.

The V call is TRBV28, the J call TRBJ2-7, with 12 positions matching TRBD1. Germline lookup yields CDR1 MDHEN and CDR2 SYDVKM. V lost 5 bases and J lost 1; bases outside the gene matches: 15. The CDR3 loop spans 19 amino acids. CDR3 sequence: CASSVPGTGGVFLSYEQYF. The CDR3, as DNA: TGTGCCAGCAGTGTTCCCGGGACAGGGGGCGTTTTTTTGTCCTACGAGCAGTACTTC.

A remark on this clone: This clone may be a read error of a much larger clone one base away. The V call is TRBV7-3, the J call TRBJ2-5; 9 bases are shared with TRBD2. The CDR3 consists of 15 residues. Germline trimming cut 5 bases from V and 2 bases from J; bases unmatched to any gene: 6. CDR1 and CDR2 (germline): SGHTA, FQGTGA. As DNA, the CDR3 is TGTGCCAGCAGCCCCGGGACTAGCATACAAGAGACCCAGTACTTC. Translating gives CASSPGTSIQETQYF.

This clone was seen only once. The V and J genes are TRBV28 and TRBJ2-3, with 8 nucleotides matching TRBD1. The CDR3 runs to 14 residues. Germline lookup yields CDR1 MDHEN and CDR2 SYDVKM. The J segment lost 2 bases and the V segment lost 7 bases, leaving 5 bases of the junction unmatched. CDR3 region: CASMAGGHTDTQYF. The DNA for the CDR3 is TGTGCCAGCATGGCAGGGGGCCACACAGATACGCAGTATTTT.

The V and J genes are TRBV5-4 and TRBJ2-3; 8 bases fit TRBD2. The germline CDR1 and CDR2 sequences are SGHNT and YYREEE (reference sequence). After removal of 4 bases from V and 3 bases from J, the junction contained 13 bases not matched to a gene. The CDR3 runs to 17 residues. The CDR3 loop is CASSPTLLAGKTDTQYF. As DNA, the CDR3 is TGTGCCAGCAGCCCTACGCTGCTAGCGGGTAAGACAGATACGCAGTATTTT.

The V call is TRBV5-1, the J call TRBJ2-2; 10 bases fit TRBD2. V was pared by 2 bases and J by 5 bases, with 3 bases of the junction left unmatched. CDR3 length: 15 amino acids. From germline, CDR1 is SGHRS and CDR2 YFSETQ. The CDR3 region has the DNA TGCGCCAGCAGCTTACTAGCGGGATCGACCGGGGAGCTGTTTTTT. As protein: CASSLLAGSTGELFF.

The V call is TRBV15, the J call TRBJ1-5; D not certain. Germline V gene sequence: CDR1 LNHNV, CDR2 YYDKDF (reference sequence). Trimming removed 4 bases at V and 2 bases at J, with 15 bases between. This CDR3 has 16 residues. The CDR3 loop reads CATSKAVGSGNQPQHF. The CDR3 DNA reads as TGTGCCACCAGCAAAGCCGTGGGGTCGGGCAATCAGCCCCAGCATTTT.

This clone appeared many times. The V call is TRBV7-9, the J call TRBJ2-7; D possibly uses TRBD1 or TRBD2 (5 bases each). The V and J ends lost 2 bases and 0 bases respectively, with 11 bases between them. Germline V gene sequence: CDR1 SEHNR, CDR2 FQNEAQ (reference sequence). The CDR3 is made up of 15 amino acids. CDR3 region: CASSLSGGFSYEQYF. Here the CDR3 DNA reads TGTGCCAGCAGCTTATCTGGGGGATTCTCCTACGAGCAGTACTTC.

This sequence joins TRBV19 and TRBJ2-7; 7 bases are a match to TRBD1. The CDR3 is made up of 14 amino acids. CDR1 LNHDA and CDR2 SQIVND come from the germline V gene (reference sequence). With V trimmed by 3 bases and J by 5 bases, 7 bases remained unmatched. Here the CDR3 reads CASSIQTGSDEQYF. The CDR3 region has the DNA TGTGCCAGTAGTATTCAGACAGGGTCCGACGAGCAGTACTTC.

The V gene is TRBV7-8, the J gene TRBJ2-1; D may be TRBD1 (5 bases). V was shortened by 5 bases and J by 9 bases, with 23 bases between the two germline ends. The CDR3 is 16 residues long. CDR1 is SGHVS and CDR2 is FQNEAQ in the germline V gene. The CDR3 loop reads CASSSRQSRGYSEQFF. The CDR3 DNA reads as TGTGCCAGCAGCAGCCGACAGTCACGAGGTTATAGTGAGCAGTTCTTC.

This clone appeared a few times. The CDR3 nucleotides are TGCGCCAGCAGCCAAGGAGAGACTAGCGGGAGGACAGATACGCAGTATTTT. The encoded protein is CASSQGETSGRTDTQYF. The chain joins TRBV5-1 to TRBJ2-3; 13 bases are shared with TRBD2. V dropped 4 bases and J dropped 3; count of bases not matched to a gene: 8. The length of the CDR3 is 17 residues. CDR1 SGHRS and CDR2 YFSETQ come from the germline V gene.

The chain joins TRBV28 to TRBJ1-2; TRBD1 matches at 7 bases. Germline CDR1 and CDR2: MDHEN and SYDVKM. This CDR3 has 14 amino acids. Trimming cost V 7 bases and J 4 bases; bases outside gene matches: 9. CDR3 in DNA: TGTGCCAGCAAGTTGTCGAGACAGGGCTATGGCTACACCTTC. Its translation is CASKLSRQGYGYTF.

The CDR3 here is CASSAQAGGDYGYTF. CDR3 nucleotides: TGTGCCAGCTCAGCCCAAGCAGGGGGGGACTATGGCTACACCTTC. The chain links TRBV28 to TRBJ1-2; 7 positions agree with TRBD1. V trimming: 8 bases; J trimming: 3 bases; junction bases outside the gene matches: 12. This CDR3 contains 15 residues. Looked up from germline, CDR1 is MDHEN and CDR2 is SYDVKM.

The chain recombines TRBV6-4 with TRBJ2-2; either TRBD1 or TRBD2 may fit D (6 bases each). The germline CDR1 and CDR2 sequences are MRHNA and SNTAGT. The CDR3 consists of 13 residues. With 5 bases removed from V and 4 bases from J, the gap between germline ends came to 8 bases. CDR3 region: CASSPGATGELFF. The CDR3 bases are TGTGCCAGCAGTCCGGGGGCCACCGGGGAGCTGTTTTTT.

The chain links TRBV5-1 to TRBJ1-1; D remains unclear. V shed 3 bases and J shed 2 bases, with 17 bases lying between them. Germline loops: CDR1 SGHRS, CDR2 YFSETQ. This CDR3 has 16 amino acids. In DNA form, the CDR3 reads TGCGCCAGCAGCTCATTGGAGGAGGACGGTAACACTGAAGCTTTCTTT. It encodes CASSSLEEDGNTEAFF.

This chain uses TRBV29-1 with TRBJ2-5; TRBD1 matches 8 bases. Germline trimming cut 6 bases from V and 5 bases from J; bases unmatched to any gene: 11. CDR3 length equals 14 residues. Germline CDR1 and CDR2: SQVTM and ANQGSEA. Here the CDR3 reads CSVDLGTGGETQYF. In DNA form, the CDR3 reads TGCAGCGTAGACCTCGGGACAGGCGGGGAGACCCAGTACTTC.

The rearrangement links TRBV4-1 to TRBJ1-1; 7 bases fit TRBD1. This CDR3 has 15 residues. Germline lookup yields CDR1 MGHRA and CDR2 YSYEKL. J gave up 1 base and V 1 base, and 3 bases lay outside the gene matches. CDR3 DNA: TGCGCCAGCAGCCAAGTGGACAGGACGAACACTGAAGCTTTCTTT. It encodes CASSQVDRTNTEAFF.

The chain has TRBV19 and TRBJ2-3; D is ambiguous. This CDR3 spans 13 amino acids. Germline lookup yields CDR1 LNHDA and CDR2 SQIVND (reference sequence). V was cut by 10 bases and J by 1 base, with 12 bases left in between. This chain's CDR3 is CATRDRGTDTQYF. In DNA, the CDR3 is TGTGCCACTAGGGATCGTGGCACAGATACGCAGTATTTT.